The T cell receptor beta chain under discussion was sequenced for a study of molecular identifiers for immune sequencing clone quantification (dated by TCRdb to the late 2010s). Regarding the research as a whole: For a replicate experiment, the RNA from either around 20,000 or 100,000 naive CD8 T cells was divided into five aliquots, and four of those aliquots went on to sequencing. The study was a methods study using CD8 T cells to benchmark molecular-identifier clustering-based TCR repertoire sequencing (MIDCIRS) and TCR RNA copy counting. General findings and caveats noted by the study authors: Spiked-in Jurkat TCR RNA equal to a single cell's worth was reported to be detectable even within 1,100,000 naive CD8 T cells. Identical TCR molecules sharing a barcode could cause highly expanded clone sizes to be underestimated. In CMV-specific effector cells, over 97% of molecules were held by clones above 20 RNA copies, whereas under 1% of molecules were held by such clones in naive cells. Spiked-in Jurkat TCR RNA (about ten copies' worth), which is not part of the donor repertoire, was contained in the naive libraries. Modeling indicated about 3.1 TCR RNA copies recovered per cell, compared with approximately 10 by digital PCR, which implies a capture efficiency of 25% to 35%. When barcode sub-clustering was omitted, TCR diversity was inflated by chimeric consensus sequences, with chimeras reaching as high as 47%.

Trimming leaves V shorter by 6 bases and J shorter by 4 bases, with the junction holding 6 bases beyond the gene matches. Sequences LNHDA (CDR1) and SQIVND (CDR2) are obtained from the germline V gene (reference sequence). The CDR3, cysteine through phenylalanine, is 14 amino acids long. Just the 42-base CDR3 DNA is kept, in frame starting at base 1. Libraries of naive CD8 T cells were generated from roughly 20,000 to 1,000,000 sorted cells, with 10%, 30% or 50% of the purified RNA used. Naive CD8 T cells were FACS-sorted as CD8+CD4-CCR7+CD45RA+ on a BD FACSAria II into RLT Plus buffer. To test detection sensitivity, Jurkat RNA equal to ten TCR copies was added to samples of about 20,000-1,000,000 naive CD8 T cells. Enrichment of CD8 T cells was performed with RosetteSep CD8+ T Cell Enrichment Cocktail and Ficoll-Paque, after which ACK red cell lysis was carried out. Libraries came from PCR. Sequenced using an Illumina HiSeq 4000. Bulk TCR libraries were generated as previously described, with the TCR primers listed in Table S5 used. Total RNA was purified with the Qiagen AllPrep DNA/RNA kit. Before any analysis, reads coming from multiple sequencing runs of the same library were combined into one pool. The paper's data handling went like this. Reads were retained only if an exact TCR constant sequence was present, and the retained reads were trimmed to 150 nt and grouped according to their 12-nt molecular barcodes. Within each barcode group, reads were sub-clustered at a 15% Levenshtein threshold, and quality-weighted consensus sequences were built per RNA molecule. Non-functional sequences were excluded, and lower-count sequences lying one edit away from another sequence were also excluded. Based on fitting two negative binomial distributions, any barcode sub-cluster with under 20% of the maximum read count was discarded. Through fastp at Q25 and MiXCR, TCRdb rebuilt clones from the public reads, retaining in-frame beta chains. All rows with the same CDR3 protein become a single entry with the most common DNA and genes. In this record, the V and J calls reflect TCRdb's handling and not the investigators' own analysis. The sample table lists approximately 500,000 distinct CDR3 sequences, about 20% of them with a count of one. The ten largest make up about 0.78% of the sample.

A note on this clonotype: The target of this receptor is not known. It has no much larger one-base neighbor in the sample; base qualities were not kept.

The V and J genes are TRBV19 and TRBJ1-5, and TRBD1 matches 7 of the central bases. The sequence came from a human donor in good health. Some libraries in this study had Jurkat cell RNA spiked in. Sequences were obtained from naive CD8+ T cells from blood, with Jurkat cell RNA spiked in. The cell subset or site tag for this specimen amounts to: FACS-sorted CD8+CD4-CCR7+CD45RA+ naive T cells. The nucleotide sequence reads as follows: TGTGCCAGTAGAGACCCGGACAGGAATCAGCCCCAGCATTTT. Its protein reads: CASRDPDRNQPQHF.